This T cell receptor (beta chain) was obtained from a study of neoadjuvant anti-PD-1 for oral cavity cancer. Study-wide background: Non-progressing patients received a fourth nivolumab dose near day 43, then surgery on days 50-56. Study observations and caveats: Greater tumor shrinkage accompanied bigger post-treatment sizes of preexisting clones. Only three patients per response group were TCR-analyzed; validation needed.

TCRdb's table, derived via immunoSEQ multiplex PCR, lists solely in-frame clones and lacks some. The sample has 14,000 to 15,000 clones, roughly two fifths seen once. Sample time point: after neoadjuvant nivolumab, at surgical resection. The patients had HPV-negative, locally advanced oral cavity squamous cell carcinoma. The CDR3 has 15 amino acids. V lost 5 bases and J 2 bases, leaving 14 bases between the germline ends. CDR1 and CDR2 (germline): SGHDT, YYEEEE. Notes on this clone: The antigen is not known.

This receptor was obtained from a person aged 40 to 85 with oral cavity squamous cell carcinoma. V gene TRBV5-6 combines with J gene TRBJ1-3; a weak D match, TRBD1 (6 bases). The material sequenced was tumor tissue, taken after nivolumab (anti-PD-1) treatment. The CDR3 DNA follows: TGTGCCAGCAGAAAACAGGGACTACCTGGAAACACCATATATTTT. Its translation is CASRKQGLPGNTIYF. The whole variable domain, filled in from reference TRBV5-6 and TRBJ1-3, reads DAGVTQSPTHLIKTRGQQVTLRCSPKSGHDTVSWYQQALGQGPQFIFQYYEEEERQRGNFPDRFSGHQFPNYSSELNVNALLLGDSALYLCASRKQGLPGNTIYFGEGSWLTVV.